This T cell receptor (beta chain) emerged from a study of blood T cell repertoires in COVID-19. Authors' analysis steps: Reference gene primer amplification gave nucleated cell count estimates. Measured with immunoSEQ multiplex PCR; TCRdb has only the in-frame clones, and not every one. The V and J calls and clone size come from that table; D and trimming were worked out from the DNA. The sample includes a few hundred thousand clones, around nine tenths seen only once; the top ten take 3% to 3.5%. The specimen sequenced was peripheral blood. This sequence originates from a man between 60 and 75 years old with acute or convalescent COVID-19.

The CDR3: CASSLSGTSGALSSYEQYF. The DNA of the CDR3 is TGTGCCAGCAGCTTAAGTGGGACTAGCGGGGCCCTGAGCTCCTACGAGCAGTACTTC. This sequence joins TRBV7-2 and TRBJ2-7; 13 bases map to TRBD2. This CDR3 spans 19 amino acids. V shed 2 bases, J shed 0 bases, and the junction held 10 bases outside the gene matches. CDR1 and CDR2 from the germline V gene are SGHTA and FQGNSA.